The TCR beta chain under discussion was sequenced for a study of T cell responses to AZD1222 COVID-19 vaccine. Trimming cost V 4 bases and J 4 bases, with 11 bases left between them. This CDR3 is built from 14 residues. Germline CDR1 is SEHNR and CDR2 is FQNEAQ (reference sequence). Repertoires were generated with immunoSEQ multiplex PCR, while TCRdb's copy carries only in-frame clones and drops some. The table lists 84,000 or so clones, around 86% of them singletons. The chain links TRBV7-9 to TRBJ2-1; D might be TRBD1 (5 bases). The source is an adult in good health. The sequencing used peripheral blood, collected on day 0 of AZD1222 vaccination. CDR3: CASSYSDRYNEQFF. CDR3 in DNA: TGTGCCAGCAGCTACAGCGACAGATACAATGAGCAGTTCTTC.